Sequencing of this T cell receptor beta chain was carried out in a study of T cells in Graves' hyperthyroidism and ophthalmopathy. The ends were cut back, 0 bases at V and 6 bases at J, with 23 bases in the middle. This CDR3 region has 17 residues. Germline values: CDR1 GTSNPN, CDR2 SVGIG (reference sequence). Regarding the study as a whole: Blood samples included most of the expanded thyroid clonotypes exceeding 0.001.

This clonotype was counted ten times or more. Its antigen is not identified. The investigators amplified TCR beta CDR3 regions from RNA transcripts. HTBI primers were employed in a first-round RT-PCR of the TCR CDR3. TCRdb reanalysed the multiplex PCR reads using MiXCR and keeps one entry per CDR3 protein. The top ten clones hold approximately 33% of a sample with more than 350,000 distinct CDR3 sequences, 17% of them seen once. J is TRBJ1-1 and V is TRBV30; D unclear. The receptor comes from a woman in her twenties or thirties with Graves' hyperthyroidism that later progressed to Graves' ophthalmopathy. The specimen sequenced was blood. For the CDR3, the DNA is TGTGCCTGGAGTGTACCCGCGAGGATAGGGAGTAATCCTGAAGCTTTCTTT. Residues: CAWSVPARIGSNPEAFF.